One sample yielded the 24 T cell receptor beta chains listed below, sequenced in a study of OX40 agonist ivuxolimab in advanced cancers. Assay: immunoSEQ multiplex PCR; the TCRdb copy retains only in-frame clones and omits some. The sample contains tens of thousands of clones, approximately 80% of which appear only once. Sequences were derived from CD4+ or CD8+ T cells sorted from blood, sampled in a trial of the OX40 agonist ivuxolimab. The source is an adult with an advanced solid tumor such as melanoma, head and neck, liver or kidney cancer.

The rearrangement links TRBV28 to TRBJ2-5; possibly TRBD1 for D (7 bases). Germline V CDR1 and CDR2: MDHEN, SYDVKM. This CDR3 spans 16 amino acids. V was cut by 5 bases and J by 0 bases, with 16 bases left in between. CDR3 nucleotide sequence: TGTGCCAGCAGTCCGCGGCCAGGGGGGTACCAAGAGACCCAGTACTTC. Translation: CASSPRPGGYQETQYF.

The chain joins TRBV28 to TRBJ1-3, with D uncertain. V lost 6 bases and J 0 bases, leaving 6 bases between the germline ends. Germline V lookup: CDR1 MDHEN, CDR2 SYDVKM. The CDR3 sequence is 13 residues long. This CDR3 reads CASRTASGNTIYF. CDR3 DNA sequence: TGTGCCAGCAGAACGGCCTCTGGAAACACCATATATTTT.

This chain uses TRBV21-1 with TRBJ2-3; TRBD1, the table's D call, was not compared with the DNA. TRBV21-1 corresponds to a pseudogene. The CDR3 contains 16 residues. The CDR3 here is CASSKASQNSTDTQYF. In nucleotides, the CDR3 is TGTGCCAGCAGCAAAGCGTCACAGAACAGCACAGATACGCAGTATTTT.

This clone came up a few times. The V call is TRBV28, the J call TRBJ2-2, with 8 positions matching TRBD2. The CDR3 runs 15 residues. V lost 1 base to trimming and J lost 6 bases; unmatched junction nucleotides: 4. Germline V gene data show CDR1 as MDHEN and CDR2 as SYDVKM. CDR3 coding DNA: TGTGCCAGCAGTTTATTTTCGGGAGGGGCCGGGGAGCTGTTTTTT. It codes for CASSLFSGGAGELFF.

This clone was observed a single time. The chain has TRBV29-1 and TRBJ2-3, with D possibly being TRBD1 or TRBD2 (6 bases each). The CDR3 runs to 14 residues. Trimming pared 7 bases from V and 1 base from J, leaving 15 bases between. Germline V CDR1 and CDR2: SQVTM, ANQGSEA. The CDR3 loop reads CSALRGAGTDTQYF. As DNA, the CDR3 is TGCAGCGCCCTGAGGGGGGCCGGCACAGATACGCAGTATTTT.

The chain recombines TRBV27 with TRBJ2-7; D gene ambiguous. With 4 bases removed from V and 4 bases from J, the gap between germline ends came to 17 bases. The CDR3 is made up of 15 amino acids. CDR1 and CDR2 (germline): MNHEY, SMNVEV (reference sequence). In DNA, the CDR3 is TGTGCCAGCAGTTCGTTAACCGACCCTCCTTACGAGCAGTACGTC. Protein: CASSSLTDPPYEQYV.

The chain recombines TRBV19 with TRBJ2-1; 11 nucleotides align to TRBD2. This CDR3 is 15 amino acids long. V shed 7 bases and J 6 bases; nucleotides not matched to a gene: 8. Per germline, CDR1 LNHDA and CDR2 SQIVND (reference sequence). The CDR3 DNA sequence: TGTGCCAGTACCCAGGTAGCGGGGGGGACCAATGAGCAGTTCTTC. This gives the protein CASTQVAGGTNEQFF.

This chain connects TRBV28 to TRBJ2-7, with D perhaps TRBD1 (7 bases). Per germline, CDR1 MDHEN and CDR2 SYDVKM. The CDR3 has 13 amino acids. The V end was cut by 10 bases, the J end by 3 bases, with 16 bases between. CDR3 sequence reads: CATIPQGGYEQYF. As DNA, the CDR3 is TGTGCCACCATTCCGCAGGGGGGCTACGAGCAGTACTTC. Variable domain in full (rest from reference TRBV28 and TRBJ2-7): DVKVTQSSRYLVKRTGEKVFLECVQDMDHENMFWYRQDPGLGLRLIYFSYDVKMKEKGDIPEGYSVSREKKERFSLILESASTNQTSMYLCATIPQGGYEQYFGPGTRLTVT.

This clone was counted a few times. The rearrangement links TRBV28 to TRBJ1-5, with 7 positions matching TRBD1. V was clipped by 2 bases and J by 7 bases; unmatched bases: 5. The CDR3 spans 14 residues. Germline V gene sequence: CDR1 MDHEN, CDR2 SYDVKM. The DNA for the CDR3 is TGTGCCAGCAGTTTAGGAGGGGGCAGGCAGCCCCAGCATTTT. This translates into CASSLGGGRQPQHF.

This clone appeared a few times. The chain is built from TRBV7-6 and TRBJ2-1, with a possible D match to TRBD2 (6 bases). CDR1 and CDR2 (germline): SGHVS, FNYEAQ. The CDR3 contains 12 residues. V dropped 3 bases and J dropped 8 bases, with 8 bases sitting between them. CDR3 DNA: TGTGCCAGCAGCTTGGGAGGCGATGAGCAGTTCTTC. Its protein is CASSLGGDEQFF.

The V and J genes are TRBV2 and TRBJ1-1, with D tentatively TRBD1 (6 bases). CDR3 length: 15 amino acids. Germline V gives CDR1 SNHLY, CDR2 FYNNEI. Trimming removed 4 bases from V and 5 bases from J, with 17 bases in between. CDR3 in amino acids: CASSVSDSSNTEAFF. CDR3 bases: TGTGCCAGCAGTGTTTCGGACAGCTCAAATACTGAAGCTTTCTTT. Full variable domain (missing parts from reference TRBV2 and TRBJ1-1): EPEVTQTPSHQVTQMGQEVILRCVPISNHLYFYWYRQILGQKVEFLVSFYNNEISEKSEIFDDQFSVERPDGSNFTLKIRSTKLEDSAMYFCASSVSDSSNTEAFFGQGTRLTVV.

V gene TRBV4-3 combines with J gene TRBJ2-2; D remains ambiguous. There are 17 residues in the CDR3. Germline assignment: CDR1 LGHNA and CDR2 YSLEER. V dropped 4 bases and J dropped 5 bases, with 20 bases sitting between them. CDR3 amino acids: CASSPWWSLSNTGELFF. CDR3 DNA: TGCGCCAGCAGCCCGTGGTGGTCACTAAGTAATACCGGGGAGCTGTTTTTT.

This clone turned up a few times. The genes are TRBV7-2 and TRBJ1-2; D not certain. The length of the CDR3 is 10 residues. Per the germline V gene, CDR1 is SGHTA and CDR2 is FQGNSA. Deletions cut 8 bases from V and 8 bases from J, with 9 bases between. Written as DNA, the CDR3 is TGTGCCAGCGGCGACGAGGGCTACACCTTC. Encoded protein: CASGDEGYTF.

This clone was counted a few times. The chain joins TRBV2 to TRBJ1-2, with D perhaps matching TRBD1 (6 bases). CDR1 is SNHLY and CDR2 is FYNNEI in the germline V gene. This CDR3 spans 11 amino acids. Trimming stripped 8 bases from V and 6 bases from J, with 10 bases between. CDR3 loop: CASHRVHGYTF. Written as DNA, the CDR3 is TGTGCCAGCCACAGGGTTCATGGCTACACCTTC. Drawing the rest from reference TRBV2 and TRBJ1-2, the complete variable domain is EPEVTQTPSHQVTQMGQEVILRCVPISNHLYFYWYRQILGQKVEFLVSFYNNEISEKSEIFDDQFSVERPDGSNFTLKIRSTKLEDSAMYFCASHRVHGYTFGSGTRLTVV.

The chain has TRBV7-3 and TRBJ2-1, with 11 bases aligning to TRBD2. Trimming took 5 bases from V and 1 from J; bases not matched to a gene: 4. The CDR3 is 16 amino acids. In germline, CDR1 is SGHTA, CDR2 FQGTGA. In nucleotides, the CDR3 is TGTGCCAGCAGCCCCTTAGCGGGGGGGTCCTACAATGAGCAGTTCTTC. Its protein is CASSPLAGGSYNEQFF.

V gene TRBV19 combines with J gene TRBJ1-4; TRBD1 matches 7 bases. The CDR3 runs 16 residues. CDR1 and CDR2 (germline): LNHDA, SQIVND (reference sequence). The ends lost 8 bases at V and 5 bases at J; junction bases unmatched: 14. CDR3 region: CASDRTGGGLNEKLFF. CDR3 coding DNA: TGTGCCAGTGACCGGACAGGTGGGGGGTTAAATGAAAAACTGTTTTTT.

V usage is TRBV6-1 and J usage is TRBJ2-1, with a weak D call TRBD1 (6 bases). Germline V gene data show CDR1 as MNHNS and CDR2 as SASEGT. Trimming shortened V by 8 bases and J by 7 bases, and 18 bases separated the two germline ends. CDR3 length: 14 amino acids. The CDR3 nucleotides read TGTGCCAGCGCCGGGGTTGAGGGGACAAATGAGCAGTTCTTC. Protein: CASAGVEGTNEQFF.

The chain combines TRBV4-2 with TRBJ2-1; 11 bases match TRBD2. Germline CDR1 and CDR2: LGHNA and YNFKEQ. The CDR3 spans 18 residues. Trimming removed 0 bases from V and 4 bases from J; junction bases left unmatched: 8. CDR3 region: CASSQDMAGTSGYNEQFF. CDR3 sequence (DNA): TGTGCCAGCAGCCAAGACATGGCCGGGACTAGCGGTTACAATGAGCAGTTCTTC.

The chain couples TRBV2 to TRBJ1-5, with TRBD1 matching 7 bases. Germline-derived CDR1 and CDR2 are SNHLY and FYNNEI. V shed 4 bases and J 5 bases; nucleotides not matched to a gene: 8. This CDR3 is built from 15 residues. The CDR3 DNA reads TGTGCCAGCAGTGCGGGGCAGGGGGACTATCAGCCCCAGCATTTT. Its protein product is CASSAGQGDYQPQHF.

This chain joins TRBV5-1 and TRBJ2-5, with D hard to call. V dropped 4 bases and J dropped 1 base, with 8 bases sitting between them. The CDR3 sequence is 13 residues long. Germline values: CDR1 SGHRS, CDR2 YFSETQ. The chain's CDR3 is CASSPRPQETQYF. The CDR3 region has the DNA TGCGCCAGCAGCCCACGGCCCCAAGAGACCCAGTACTTC.

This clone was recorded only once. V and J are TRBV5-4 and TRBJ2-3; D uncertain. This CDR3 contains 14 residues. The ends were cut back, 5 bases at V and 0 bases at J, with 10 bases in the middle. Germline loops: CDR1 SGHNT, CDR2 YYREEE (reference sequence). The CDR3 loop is CASRSGRSTDTQYF. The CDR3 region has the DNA TGTGCCAGCAGGTCTGGTAGGAGCACAGATACGCAGTATTTT. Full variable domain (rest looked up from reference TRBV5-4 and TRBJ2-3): ETGVTQSPTHLIKTRGQQVTLRCSSQSGHNTVSWYQQALGQGPQFIFQYYREEENGRGNFPPRFSGLQFPNYSSELNVNALELDDSALYLCASRSGRSTDTQYFGPGTRLTVL.

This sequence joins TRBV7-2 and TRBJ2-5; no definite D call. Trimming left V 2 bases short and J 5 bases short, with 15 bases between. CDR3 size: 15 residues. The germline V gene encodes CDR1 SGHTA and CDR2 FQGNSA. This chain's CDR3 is CASSLNDNFGETQYF. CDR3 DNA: TGTGCCAGCAGCTTAAACGACAACTTCGGTGAGACCCAGTACTTC.

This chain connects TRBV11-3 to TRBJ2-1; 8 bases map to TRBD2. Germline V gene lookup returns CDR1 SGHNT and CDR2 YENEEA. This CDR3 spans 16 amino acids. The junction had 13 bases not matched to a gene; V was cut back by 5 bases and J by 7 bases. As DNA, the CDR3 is TGTGCCAGCAGCACCCGGGAGGGGGGCCGCTCGAATGAGCAGTTCTTC. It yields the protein CASSTREGGRSNEQFF.

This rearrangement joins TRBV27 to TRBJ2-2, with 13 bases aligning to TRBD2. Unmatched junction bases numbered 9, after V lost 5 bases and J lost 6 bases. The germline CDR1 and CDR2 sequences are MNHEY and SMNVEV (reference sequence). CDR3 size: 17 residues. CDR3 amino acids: CASSDGLAGVEAGELFF. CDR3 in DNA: TGTGCCAGCAGTGACGGACTAGCGGGAGTTGAAGCCGGGGAGCTGTTTTTT.